This is a list of T cell receptor beta chains from one sample in a study of human T cells and chemical hapten exposure. One entry per CDR3 protein, called by TCRdb with MiXCR from the RACE reads. The sample yields 110,000 to 150,000 distinct CDR3 sequences, roughly 12% seen once. Sequenced here: whole blood, sampled in connection with sensitization to the hapten diphenylcyclopropenone (DPC). These TCRs come from a woman in her fifties or sixties with alopecia areata. Some clones in this sample may be carry-over from other donors' samples. CDR3s include the opening cysteine and the closing phenylalanine or tryptophan. Each record gives: clone size, J gene, D gene, V gene, CDR3 DNA, CDR3 protein. D genes are given only for firm matches. Clone size is shown for a subset of rows, as once, few, many or a class of expanded clone.

size: NA; J: TRBJ2-2; D: NA; V: TRBV27; DNA: TGTGCCAGCAGTTTCTGGGCGGGCCGGGAGCTGTTTTTT; CDR3: CASSFWAGRELFF
size: few; J: TRBJ2-3; D: NA; V: TRBV27; DNA: TGTGCCAGCAGTTTAGGGTCGACTAGTTATACGCAGTATTTT; CDR3: CASSLGSTSYTQYF
size: few; J: TRBJ1-4; D: TRBD1; V: TRBV19; DNA: TGTGCCAGTAGTAACGACAGGGGTTCAACTAATGAAAAACTGTTTTTT; CDR3: CASSNDRGSTNEKLFF
size: many; J: TRBJ1-1; D: NA; V: TRBV7-3; DNA: TGTGCCAGCAGCCCTACAGGGAGGCTATCCGTAAACACTGAAGCTTTCTTT; CDR3: CASSPTGRLSVNTEAFF
size: few; J: TRBJ2-1; D: TRBD2; V: TRBV7-3; DNA: TGTGCCAGCAGCTTACGGGGTACTAGCGGTAAAAATGAGCAGTTCTTC; CDR3: CASSLRGTSGKNEQFF
size: many; J: TRBJ2-4; D: NA; V: TRBV2; DNA: TGTGCCAGCAGCCTAAGCCAGCACATTCAGTACTTC; CDR3: CASSLSQHIQYF
size: NA; J: TRBJ2-7; D: NA; V: TRBV24-1; DNA: TGTGCCACCAGTACCGGATCCTACGAGCAGTACTTC; CDR3: CATSTGSYEQYF
size: NA; J: TRBJ2-3; D: NA; V: TRBV20-1; DNA: TGCAGTGGGGAGCACACAGATACGCAGTATTTT; CDR3: CSGEHTDTQYF
size: few; J: TRBJ1-5; D: NA; V: TRBV7-9; DNA: TGTGCCAGCAGCCCCGGCCGGAATCAGCCCCAGCATTTT; CDR3: CASSPGRNQPQHF
size: few; J: TRBJ1-1; D: NA; V: TRBV6-2/TRBV6-3; DNA: TGTGCCAGCAGGATAGGGGCCTGGAACACTGAAGCTTTCTTT; CDR3: CASRIGAWNTEAFF
size: NA; J: TRBJ2-6; D: NA; V: TRBV5-4; DNA: TGTGCCAGCAGCGTCGACTTCTCTGGGGCCAACGTCCTGACTTTC; CDR3: CASSVDFSGANVLTF
size: many; J: TRBJ1-1; D: NA; V: TRBV11-2; DNA: TGTGCCAGCAGGAGGTTCAGGAACACTGAAGCTTTCTTT; CDR3: CASRRFRNTEAFF
size: many; J: TRBJ2-6; D: NA; V: TRBV6-6; DNA: TGTGCCAGCAGCACGGACACCAAATCCTCTGGGGCCAACGTCCTGACTTTC; CDR3: CASSTDTKSSGANVLTF
size: many; J: TRBJ2-2; D: TRBD2; V: TRBV29-1; DNA: TGCAGCGTTGCGAGGCGGGGGATCACCGGGGAGCTGTTTTTT; CDR3: CSVARRGITGELFF
size: NA; J: TRBJ2-1; D: TRBD2; V: TRBV7-3; DNA: TGTGCCAGCAGCCAGGGGCCTAGCGGGATAGGGACCTACAATGAGCAGTTCTTC; CDR3: CASSQGPSGIGTYNEQFF
size: NA; J: TRBJ2-3; D: NA; V: TRBV3-1; DNA: TGTGCCAGCAGCCAGGCGCGGGGGCGCACAGATACGCAGTATTTT; CDR3: CASSQARGRTDTQYF